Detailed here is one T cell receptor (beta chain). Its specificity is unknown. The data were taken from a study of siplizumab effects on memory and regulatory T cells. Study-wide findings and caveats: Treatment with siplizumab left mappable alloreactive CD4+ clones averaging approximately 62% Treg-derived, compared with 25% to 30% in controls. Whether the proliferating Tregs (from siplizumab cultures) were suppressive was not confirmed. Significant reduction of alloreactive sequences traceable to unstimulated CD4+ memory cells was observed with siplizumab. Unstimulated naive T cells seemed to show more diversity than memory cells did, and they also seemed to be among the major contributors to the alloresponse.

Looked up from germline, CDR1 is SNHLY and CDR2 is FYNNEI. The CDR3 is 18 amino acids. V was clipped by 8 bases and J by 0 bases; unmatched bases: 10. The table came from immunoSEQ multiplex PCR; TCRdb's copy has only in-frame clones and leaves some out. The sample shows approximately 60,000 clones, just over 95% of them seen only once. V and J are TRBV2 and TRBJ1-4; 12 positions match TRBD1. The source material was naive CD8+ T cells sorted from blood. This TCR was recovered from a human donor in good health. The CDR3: CASDRDRGLPATNEKLFF. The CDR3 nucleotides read TGTGCCAGCGACCGGGACAGGGGGCTTCCTGCAACTAATGAAAAACTGTTTTTT.